The clone carrying this T cell receptor beta chain has just a few counts. Antigen unknown. The data belong to a study of blood T cells in healthy people across ages. Study-wide points: As age increased, TCR beta diversity per million T cells fell in a roughly linear fashion. The donors' CMV status was not determined, possibly confounding changes in expanded clonotypes.

In germline, CDR1 is SGDLS, CDR2 YYNGEE. This CDR3 spans 15 amino acids. The germline V and J ends were trimmed by 3 bases and 2 bases, with 14 bases remaining between them. Combining a sample-barcoded 5' primer with a J-beta primer mix, a second PCR ran for roughly 6 to 12 cycles. Each cDNA molecule was tagged by a template-switch adaptor that had 12 random nucleotides. Using its own MiXCR run on the 5' RACE reads, TCRdb lists one record per CDR3 protein. The sample includes 1.5 million or so distinct CDR3 sequences, around 40% seen only once; the top ten take just over 4%. This clonotype was sampled from a woman younger than 35 in good health. This chain connects TRBV9 to TRBJ2-5; D not resolved. Sequencing was performed on blood. DNA for the CDR3: TGTGCCAGCAGCGCCCTTGGGTCGGCACAAGAGACCCAGTACTTC. It encodes CASSALGSAQETQYF.